A selection of T cell receptor beta chains follows, all from one sample in a study of blood T cell repertoires in COVID-19. The repertoire was sequenced with immunoSEQ multiplex PCR; TCRdb's copy has only in-frame clones and lacks some. Of some 240,000 clones listed, 80% to 90% are singletons. Sequencing was carried out using peripheral blood. These receptors were obtained from a woman in her seventies with COVID-19, enrolled during active disease. CDR3s include the opening cysteine and the closing phenylalanine or tryptophan. The D gene is left open where the match is weak. Some rows have no size entry. The others give once, few or many, or a class for an expanded clone.

TRBJ2-7 TRBV2 NA TRBD2 TGTGCCAGCAGTGCGACGGGACTAGCCAACCACGAGCAGTACTTC CASSATGLANHEQYF
TRBJ2-2 TRBV30 once TRBD2 TGTGCCTGGAGAGGGACTAGCGGGTACACCGGGGAGCTGTTTTTT CAWRGTSGYTGELFF
TRBJ2-1 TRBV24-1 NA TRBD2 TGTGCCACCAGCCCCACGCTGGCGGGAGGTAGAAATGAGCAGTTCTTC CATSPTLAGGRNEQFF
TRBJ2-7 TRBV5-8 once NA TGTGCCAGCAGCTTGGATTCGTCAGGGATATCCTACGAGCAGTACTTC CASSLDSSGISYEQYF
TRBJ2-2 TRBV27 NA NA TGTGCCAGCAGTTTATCCCGGAACACCGGGGAGCTGTTTTTT CASSLSRNTGELFF
TRBJ2-2 TRBV4-3 NA NA TGCGCCAGCAGCCGAGATCGGGTAGCGGCCCCGAACACCGGGGAGCTGTTTTTT CASSRDRVAAPNTGELFF
TRBJ2-7 TRBV28 NA NA TGTGCCAGCAGTTTGAAAAGGGGCGACGAGCAGTACTTC CASSLKRGDEQYF
TRBJ2-1 TRBV30 NA TRBD1 TGTGCCTGGAGTTCGCAGGGGGAAGAGCAGTTCTTC CAWSSQGEEQFF
TRBJ2-2 TRBV6-1 NA NA TGTGCCAGCAGTGACCGAGGGACTGGCACCGGGGAGCTGTTTTTT CASSDRGTGTGELFF
TRBJ1-2 TRBV4-2 NA NA TGTGCCAGCAGCCAAGATAAAGCGTCGGCCATCTATGGCTACACCTTC CASSQDKASAIYGYTF
TRBJ2-3 TRBV7-2 NA TRBD2 TGTGCCAGCAGCCCTCTGGCGGGAGGCTTCACAGATACGCAGTATTTT CASSPLAGGFTDTQYF